This entry concerns a single T cell receptor beta chain. Its target is not known. The data originate from a study of T cells in localized non-small cell lung cancer. Study-level findings and limits: Maximal T cell clonality occurred in uninvolved adjacent lung, with tumor ranking below it. Across samples, adjacent lung featured a median 57 of the top 100 tumor clones. Higher T cell density in the blood was associated with longer overall survival, whereas higher adjacent-lung clonality associated with shorter survival.

Here immunoSEQ multiplex PCR was the method, and the copy in TCRdb shows in-frame clones only, minus some. The table shows more than 15,000 clones, with 70% to 90% occurring only once. This CDR3 region has 15 residues. V dropped 5 bases and J dropped 1 base, with 15 bases sitting between them. Per the germline V gene, CDR1 is SGHDT and CDR2 is YYEEEE. The source material was peripheral blood, sampled before any cancer treatment. The receptor was isolated from a female donor of 60 years or more with stage III squamous cell lung carcinoma. V is TRBV5-6 and J is TRBJ1-1; a possible D gene is TRBD1 (5 bases). The CDR3 nucleotides read TGTGCCAGCAGTAAGGGACCGGAAAAGAACACTGAAGCTTTCTTT. It is translated as CASSKGPEKNTEAFF.